This T cell receptor beta chain was found in a study of blood T cell repertoires in COVID-19. Seattle-derived patients entered the study during active infection and were followed longitudinally. Sequencing used immunoSEQ multiplex PCR; TCRdb keeps in-frame clones, though not all of them. Of around 50,000 clones detected, 70% to 85% appear once; the ten largest clones hold approximately 10%. Germline values: CDR1 LNHDA, CDR2 SQIVND (reference sequence). The CDR3 has 17 residues. V shed 4 bases, J shed 6 bases, and the junction held 12 bases outside the gene matches. The source of this sequence is an elderly man with COVID-19, enrolled during active disease. Source material: peripheral blood. The V and J genes are TRBV19 and TRBJ2-2; 9 nucleotides match TRBD1. This CDR3 reads CASSTFTGGPSPGELFF. The CDR3 nucleotides read TGTGCCAGTAGTACCTTTACAGGGGGCCCTTCCCCCGGGGAGCTGTTTTTT.